A selection of T cell receptor beta chains follows, all from one sample in a study of radiotherapy plus CTLA-4 blockade in lung cancer. TCRdb's table, derived via immunoSEQ multiplex PCR, lists solely in-frame clones and lacks some. Found here are 90,000 to 100,000 clones, roughly 74% of them singletons; the top ten hold about 3%. The sample consisted of peripheral blood, taken from a patient treated with radiotherapy plus ipilimumab. These receptors all stem from a human donor with non-small cell lung cancer who had a partial response to radiotherapy plus ipilimumab. Some clones in this sample may be carry-over from other donors' samples. CDR3s include the opening cysteine and the closing phenylalanine or tryptophan. The order of the fields is V gene, CDR3 protein.

TRBV7-9,CASSSLETQYF
TRBV18,CASSPPASLGGETQYF
TRBV19,CASRRTGGGQPQHF
TRBV20-1,CSARGVGGKFF
TRBV6-6,CASSQGVSGNTIYF
TRBV5-1,CASSGGLSMTEQFF
TRBV6-5,CASSYSTADTQYF
TRBV2,CASSEEQGLGETQYF
TRBV2,CASRSTGASYGYTF
TRBV18,CASSSEGEAGELFF
TRBV18,CASSPRRGQSTEAFF
TRBV5-6,CASSSPGGRGYTF
TRBV6-1,CASSGGVEQYF
TRBV7-2,CASSLGGGLEQPQHF
TRBV11-3,CASSPEGGTRLDF
TRBV28,CASSLLVDGYTF
TRBV6-6,CASTIQGPPQPQHF
TRBV28,CASSSHRDRGRAETQYF
TRBV28,CASSDPGGDTEAFF
TRBV11-3,CASSLVVTGGWETQYF
TRBV5-8,CASSTDRVGDEKLFF
TRBV4-2,CASSPGLATDTQYF
TRBV4-1,CASSHRGGGYTF
TRBV7-9,CASSVGTSNYGYTF
TRBV7-9,CASSLEGTTVRPSF
TRBV7-9,CASSLLAWADTQYF
TRBV28,CASRPGQGGNQPQHF
TRBV7-3,CASSLTWSGRRGETQYF
TRBV19,CASNDRHNEQFF
TRBV18,CASSPPIGGSYEQYF
TRBV19,CASSIGQVPGNTIYF
TRBV5-6,CASSTILERNQPQHF
TRBV10-3,CAISESSTTGNGYTF
TRBV27,CASSFGGDNEKLFF
TRBV7-2,CASSLETGTGGYTF
TRBV23-1,CASSQPGYF
TRBV4-2,CASSQDLTSGGVGIQETQYF
TRBV11-2,CASSQGLAYETQYF
TRBV5-1,CASSLAGLAGLDYGYTF
TRBV9,CASNLNSGLSGYNEQFF
TRBV27,CASSRAGGSYEQYF
TRBV10-1,CASSDAGTTYEQYF
TRBV2,CASSRERGNQPQHF
TRBV2,CASSVTGINQPQHF
TRBV28,CATARDRGLFGYTF
TRBV9,CASSVELAVGEQYF
TRBV28,CASSLTGPSYEQYF
TRBV7-9,CASSRQGGNQPQHF
TRBV7-9,CASSYGLADIQYF
TRBV25-1,CASSVFGTGQETQYF
TRBV5-1,CASSENTGQGETQYF
TRBV29-1,CSVGQGADQPQHF
TRBV18,CASSPKQSNTGELFF
TRBV30,CAWSVQGNQPQHF
TRBV9,CASSVSGGASVELFF
TRBV5-1,CASSFGRGSSYEQYF
TRBV6-4,CASSEQGGYGYTF
TRBV7-8,CASSLRPQGSNQPQHF
TRBV5-8,CASSPRDWNEKLFF